These T cell receptor beta chains were read from a single sample in a study of patients and donors after allogeneic stem cell transplantation. TCRdb reprocessed the RT-PCR reads with MiXCR, giving one entry per CDR3 protein. This sample has 20,000 to 25,000 distinct CDR3 sequences, with around 28% found just once. The sample comprised blood, either unsorted or a sorted T cell fraction (not recorded which). These receptors originate from a human donor who was either an allogeneic HSCT recipient or a stem cell or donor lymphocyte infusion donor (not recorded which). It is not recorded whose cells these are; they may come from a transplant donor. CDR3s include the opening cysteine and the closing phenylalanine or tryptophan. Fields, in order: clone size, V gene, J gene, D gene, CDR3 DNA, CDR3 protein. The D gene is left open where the match is weak. A clone size is listed for some rows: how often the clone was seen (once, few, many), or a class if it is expanded.

clone size: .; V gene: TRBV12-3/TRBV12-4; J gene: TRBJ1-4; D gene: .; CDR3 DNA: TGTGCCAGCAGTTCCGCTAATGAAAAACTGTTTTTT; CDR3 protein: CASSSANEKLFF
clone size: few; V gene: TRBV4-3; J gene: TRBJ1-2; D gene: TRBD1; CDR3 DNA: TGCGCCAGCAGCCAAGATTGGACAGGGGCCGTGGGTGGCTACACCTTC; CDR3 protein: CASSQDWTGAVGGYTF
clone size: many; V gene: TRBV10-3; J gene: TRBJ1-4; D gene: .; CDR3 DNA: TGTGCCATCGGGGGCACGGGAGCAACTAATGAAAAACTGTTTTTT; CDR3 protein: CAIGGTGATNEKLFF
clone size: .; V gene: TRBV9; J gene: TRBJ2-3; D gene: TRBD1; CDR3 DNA: TGTGCCAGCAGCCAAGGACAGGGCACAGATACGCAGTATTTT; CDR3 protein: CASSQGQGTDTQYF
clone size: .; V gene: TRBV6-1; J gene: TRBJ1-6; D gene: TRBD1; CDR3 DNA: TGTGCCAGCAGTCTTCTAACAGGGGGCTATAATTCACCCCTCCACTTT; CDR3 protein: CASSLLTGGYNSPLHF
clone size: many; V gene: TRBV7-9; J gene: TRBJ1-4; D gene: .; CDR3 DNA: TGTGCCAGCAGCTTAGCGCGGGGGCGCGGTGAAAAACTGTTTTTT; CDR3 protein: CASSLARGRGEKLFF
clone size: medium-sized; V gene: TRBV6-5; J gene: TRBJ1-1; D gene: .; CDR3 DNA: TGTGCCAGCAGTTACAGGAACACTGAAGCTTTCTTT; CDR3 protein: CASSYRNTEAFF
clone size: many; V gene: TRBV5-1; J gene: TRBJ2-3; D gene: TRBD2; CDR3 DNA: TGCGCCAGCAGCCCGGAGGGGAGGGGCACAGATACGCAGTATTTT; CDR3 protein: CASSPEGRGTDTQYF
clone size: .; V gene: TRBV5-4; J gene: TRBJ2-1; D gene: TRBD2; CDR3 DNA: TGTGCCAGCAGCTCGGGACTAGGAGACAATGAGCAGTTCTTC; CDR3 protein: CASSSGLGDNEQFF
clone size: many; V gene: TRBV11-2; J gene: TRBJ1-2; D gene: .; CDR3 DNA: TGTGCCAGCAGTATGGGCCACGGGCTCTACTATGGCTACACCTTC; CDR3 protein: CASSMGHGLYYGYTF
clone size: .; V gene: TRBV28; J gene: TRBJ2-2; D gene: .; CDR3 DNA: TGTGCCAGCAGTTTTATTTGGGGGGAGCTACAAGCGAACACCGGGGAGCTGTTTTTT; CDR3 protein: CASSFIWGELQANTGELFF
clone size: .; V gene: TRBV24-1; J gene: TRBJ1-3; D gene: TRBD1; CDR3 DNA: TGTGCCACCAGTCCCACTCTACAGGGGGTAGGAAACACCATATATTTT; CDR3 protein: CATSPTLQGVGNTIYF
clone size: .; V gene: TRBV18; J gene: TRBJ1-1; D gene: TRBD1; CDR3 DNA: TGTGCCAGCTCATACGACAGGGCGGACACTGAAGCTTTCTTT; CDR3 protein: CASSYDRADTEAFF
clone size: many; V gene: TRBV12-3/TRBV12-4; J gene: TRBJ1-1; D gene: .; CDR3 DNA: TGTGCCAGCAGTAAAGGACAGCCCTTGAACACTGAAGCTTTCTTT; CDR3 protein: CASSKGQPLNTEAFF
clone size: .; V gene: TRBV2; J gene: TRBJ1-5; D gene: TRBD1; CDR3 DNA: TGTGCCAGCACCCTATCGACAGGGGGAGGCAATCAGCCCCAGCATTTT; CDR3 protein: CASTLSTGGGNQPQHF
clone size: .; V gene: TRBV12-5; J gene: TRBJ1-2; D gene: .; CDR3 DNA: TGTGCTAGTGCTACCGACAGGCCTCTCTATGGCTACACCTTC; CDR3 protein: CASATDRPLYGYTF
clone size: .; V gene: TRBV7-9; J gene: TRBJ1-1; D gene: .; CDR3 DNA: TGTGCCAGCAGGACCACGAGGAGGGAGGGAAACACTGAAGCTTTCTTT; CDR3 protein: CASRTTRREGNTEAFF
clone size: few; V gene: TRBV20-1; J gene: TRBJ2-3; D gene: .; CDR3 DNA: TGCAGTGCTAGAGTGGCAGGGGGGACTAATCCCTATACGCAGTATTTT; CDR3 protein: CSARVAGGTNPYTQYF
clone size: .; V gene: TRBV12-3/TRBV12-4; J gene: TRBJ2-1; D gene: .; CDR3 DNA: TGTGCCAGCAGCCTGGGCAGGGTGTCCTACAATGAGCAGTTCTTC; CDR3 protein: CASSLGRVSYNEQFF
clone size: .; V gene: TRBV24-1; J gene: TRBJ2-1; D gene: .; CDR3 DNA: TGTGCCACCAGTCTGTCCTTAGGAGGGCAGTTCTTC; CDR3 protein: CATSLSLGGQFF
clone size: few; V gene: TRBV10-3; J gene: TRBJ1-2; D gene: TRBD1; CDR3 DNA: TGTGCCATCAGGGGTGACAGGGCCTTTCCCGGTGGCTACACCTTC; CDR3 protein: CAIRGDRAFPGGYTF
clone size: .; V gene: TRBV4-1; J gene: TRBJ1-5; D gene: .; CDR3 DNA: TGCGCCAGCAGCCAAGATGGGGGGAAGAATCAGCCCCAGCATTTT; CDR3 protein: CASSQDGGKNQPQHF